This TCR beta chain was captured in a study of blood T cells in healthy people across ages. Study-wide findings and caveats: Compared with aged donors, long-lived donors showed fewer expanded clones, suggesting selection. Strong correlation existed between TCR beta diversity and naive T cell percentage. Per million T cells, TCR beta diversity dropped about linearly as age rose.

This clonotype was picked up a small number of times. The antigen is unknown. It was with a sample-barcoded 5' primer and a J-beta primer mix that a second PCR of about 7 to 12 cycles was run. Any given sample supplied a minimum of 3 million CDR3-containing paired-end reads. MiXCR was run by TCRdb on the 5' RACE reads, yielding one entry per CDR3 protein. The table shows 1,500,000 or so distinct CDR3 sequences, with roughly 43% occurring only once. V trimming: 3 bases; J trimming: 4 bases; junction bases outside the gene matches: 2. Looked up from germline, CDR1 is SQVTM and CDR2 is ANQGSEA. The CDR3 length is 13 residues.

The receptor's source is a woman younger than 30 in good health. Material: blood. The chain recombines TRBV29-1 with TRBJ2-7; 11 bases match TRBD1. CDR3 nucleotide sequence: TGCAGCGTTGAGGGACAGGGGGTTTACGAGCAGTACTTC. This codes for CSVEGQGVYEQYF.